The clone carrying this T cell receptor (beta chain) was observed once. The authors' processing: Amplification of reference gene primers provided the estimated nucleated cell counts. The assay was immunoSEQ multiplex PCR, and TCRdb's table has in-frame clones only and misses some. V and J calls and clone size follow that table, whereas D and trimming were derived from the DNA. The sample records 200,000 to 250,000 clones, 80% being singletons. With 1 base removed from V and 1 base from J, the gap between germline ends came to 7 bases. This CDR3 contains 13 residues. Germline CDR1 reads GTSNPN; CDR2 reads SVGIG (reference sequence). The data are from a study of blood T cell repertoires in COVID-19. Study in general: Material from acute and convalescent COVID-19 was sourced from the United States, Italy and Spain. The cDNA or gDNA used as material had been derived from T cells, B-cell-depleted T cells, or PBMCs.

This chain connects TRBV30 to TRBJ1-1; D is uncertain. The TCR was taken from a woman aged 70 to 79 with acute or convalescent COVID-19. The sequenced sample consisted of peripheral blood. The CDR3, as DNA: TGTGCCTGGAGTGCCCAGCGGAACACTGAAGCTTTCTTT. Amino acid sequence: CAWSAQRNTEAFF.